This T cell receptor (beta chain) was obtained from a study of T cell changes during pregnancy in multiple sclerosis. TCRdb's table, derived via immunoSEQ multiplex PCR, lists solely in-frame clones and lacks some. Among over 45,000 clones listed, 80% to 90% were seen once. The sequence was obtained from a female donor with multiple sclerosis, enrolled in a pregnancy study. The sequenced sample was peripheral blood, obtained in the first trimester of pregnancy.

CDR3 DNA: TGTGCCAGCAGCGCCTCACTGTCTTTTAGCTATGGCTACACCTTC. Protein product: CASSASLSFSYGYTF. The rearrangement uses TRBV5-5 and TRBJ1-2; D call uncertain. The CDR3 consists of 15 residues. Germline V gene data show CDR1 as SGHKS and CDR2 as YYEKEE (reference sequence). Deletions cut 4 bases from V and 4 bases from J, with 17 bases between.